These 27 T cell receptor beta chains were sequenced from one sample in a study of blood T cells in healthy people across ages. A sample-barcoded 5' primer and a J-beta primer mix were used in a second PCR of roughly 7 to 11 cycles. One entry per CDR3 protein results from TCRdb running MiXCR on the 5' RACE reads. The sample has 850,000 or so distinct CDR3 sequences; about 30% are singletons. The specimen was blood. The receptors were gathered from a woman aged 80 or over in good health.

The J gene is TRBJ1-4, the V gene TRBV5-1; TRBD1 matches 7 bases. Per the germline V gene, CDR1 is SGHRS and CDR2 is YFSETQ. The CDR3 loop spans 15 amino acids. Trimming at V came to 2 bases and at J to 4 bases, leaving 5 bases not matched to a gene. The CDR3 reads CASSFARDSNEKLFF. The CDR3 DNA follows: TGCGCCAGCAGCTTCGCTCGGGACAGTAATGAAAAACTGTTTTTT.

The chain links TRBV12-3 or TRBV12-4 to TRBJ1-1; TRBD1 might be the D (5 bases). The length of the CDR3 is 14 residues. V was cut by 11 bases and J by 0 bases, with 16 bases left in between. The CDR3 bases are TGTGCCTCGGGGCACGGGACTATGAACACTGAAGCTTTCTTT. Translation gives CASGHGTMNTEAFF.

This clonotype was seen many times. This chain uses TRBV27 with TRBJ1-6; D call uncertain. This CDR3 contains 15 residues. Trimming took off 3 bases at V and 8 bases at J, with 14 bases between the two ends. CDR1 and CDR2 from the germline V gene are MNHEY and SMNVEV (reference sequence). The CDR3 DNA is TGTGCCAGCAGTTTCACATACTCGAAGGATTCACCCCTCCACTTT. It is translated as CASSFTYSKDSPLHF.

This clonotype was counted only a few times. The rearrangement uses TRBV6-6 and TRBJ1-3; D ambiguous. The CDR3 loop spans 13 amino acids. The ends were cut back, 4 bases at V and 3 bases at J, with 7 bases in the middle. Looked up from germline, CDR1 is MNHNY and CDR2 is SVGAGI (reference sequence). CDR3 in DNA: TGTGCCAGCAGTTCCTTAGGTGGAAACACCATATATTTT. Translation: CASSSLGGNTIYF.

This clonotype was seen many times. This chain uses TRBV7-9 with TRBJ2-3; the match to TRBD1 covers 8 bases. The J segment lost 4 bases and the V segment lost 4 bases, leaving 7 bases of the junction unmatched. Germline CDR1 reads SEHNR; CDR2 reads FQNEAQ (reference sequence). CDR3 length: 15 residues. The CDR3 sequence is CASSSGQAAADTQYF. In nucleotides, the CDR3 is TGTGCCAGCAGCTCGGGACAGGCCGCAGCAGATACGCAGTATTTT.

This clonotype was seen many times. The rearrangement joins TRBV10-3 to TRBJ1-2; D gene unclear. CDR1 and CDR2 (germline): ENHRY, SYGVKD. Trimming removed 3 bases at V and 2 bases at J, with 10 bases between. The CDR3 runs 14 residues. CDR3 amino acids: CAISDGESNYGYTF. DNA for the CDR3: TGTGCCATCAGTGACGGAGAATCGAACTATGGCTACACCTTC.

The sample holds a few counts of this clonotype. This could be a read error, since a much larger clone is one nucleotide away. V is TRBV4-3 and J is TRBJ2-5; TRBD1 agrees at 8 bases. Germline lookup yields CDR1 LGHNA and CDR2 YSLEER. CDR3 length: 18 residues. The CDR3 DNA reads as TGCGTCAGCAGCCGAGGACAGGGTAACCTTCTGAGGTCAGAGACCCAGTACTTC. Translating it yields CVSSRGQGNLLRSETQYF.

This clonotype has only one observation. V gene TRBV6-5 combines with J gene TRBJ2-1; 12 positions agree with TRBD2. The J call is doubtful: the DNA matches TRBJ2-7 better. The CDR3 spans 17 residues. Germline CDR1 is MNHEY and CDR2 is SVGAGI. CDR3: CASSYLVTSGGINEQYF. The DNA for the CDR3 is TGTGCCAGCAGTTACTTGGTGACTAGCGGGGGAATAAATGAGCAGTACTTC.

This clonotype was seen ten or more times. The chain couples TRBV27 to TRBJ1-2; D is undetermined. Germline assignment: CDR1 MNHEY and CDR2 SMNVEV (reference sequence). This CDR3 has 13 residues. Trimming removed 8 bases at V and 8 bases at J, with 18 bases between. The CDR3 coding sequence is TGTGCCAGCTCCCCAATCGGTCACGGGGGCTACACCTTC. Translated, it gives CASSPIGHGGYTF.

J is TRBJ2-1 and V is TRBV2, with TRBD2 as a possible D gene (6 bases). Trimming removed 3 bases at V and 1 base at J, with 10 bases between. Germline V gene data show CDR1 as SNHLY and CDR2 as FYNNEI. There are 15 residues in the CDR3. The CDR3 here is CASSETGDSYNEQFF. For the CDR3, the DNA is TGTGCCAGCAGTGAGACGGGAGATTCCTACAATGAGCAGTTCTTC.

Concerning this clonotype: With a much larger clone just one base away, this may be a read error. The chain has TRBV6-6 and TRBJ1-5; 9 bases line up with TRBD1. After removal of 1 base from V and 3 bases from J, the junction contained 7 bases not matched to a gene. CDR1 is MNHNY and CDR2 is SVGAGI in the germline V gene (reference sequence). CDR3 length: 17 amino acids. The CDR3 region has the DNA TGTGCCAGCAGTTACTTCAGGACAGGGGCCTCCAATCAGCCCCAGCATTTT. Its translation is CASSYFRTGASNQPQHF.

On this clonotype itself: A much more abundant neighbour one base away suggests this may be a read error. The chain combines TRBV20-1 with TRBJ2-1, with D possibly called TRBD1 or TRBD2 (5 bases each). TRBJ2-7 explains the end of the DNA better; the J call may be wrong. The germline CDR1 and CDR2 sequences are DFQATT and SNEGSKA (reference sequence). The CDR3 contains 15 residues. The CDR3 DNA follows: TGCAGTGCTAGTCCCTGGGGGAACTCCTACAATGAGCAGTACTTC. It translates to CSASPWGNSYNEQYF.

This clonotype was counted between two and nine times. The CDR3 bases are TGTGCCAGCAGCTTAGCGAGGCAGGGGGCTCACACCATATATTTT. It encodes CASSLARQGAHTIYF. V is TRBV7-2 and J is TRBJ1-3; TRBD1 matches at 8 bases. CDR1 and CDR2 from the germline V gene are SGHTA and FQGNSA. Unmatched junction bases numbered 6, after V lost 0 bases and J lost 8 bases. The CDR3 has 15 residues.

CDR3 protein: CASRWTGGAWGNQPQHF. The CDR3 DNA reads TGTGCCAGTAGGTGGACAGGGGGCGCATGGGGCAATCAGCCCCAGCATTTT. The J gene is TRBJ1-5, the V gene TRBV19; 11 nucleotides agree with TRBD1. The CDR3 consists of 17 residues. Germline V gene sequence: CDR1 LNHDA, CDR2 SQIVND (reference sequence). V lost 6 bases to trimming and J lost 2 bases; unmatched junction nucleotides: 9.

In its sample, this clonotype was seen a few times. Here the CDR3 reads CASSPKLGETQYF. The DNA of the CDR3 is TGTGCCAGCAGCCCAAAGCTAGGGGAGACCCAGTACTTC. V usage is TRBV11-2 and J usage is TRBJ2-5, with D uncertain. Germline lookup yields CDR1 SGHAT and CDR2 FQNNGV. V was clipped by 5 bases and J by 5 bases, with 12 bases between them. This CDR3 comprises 13 residues.

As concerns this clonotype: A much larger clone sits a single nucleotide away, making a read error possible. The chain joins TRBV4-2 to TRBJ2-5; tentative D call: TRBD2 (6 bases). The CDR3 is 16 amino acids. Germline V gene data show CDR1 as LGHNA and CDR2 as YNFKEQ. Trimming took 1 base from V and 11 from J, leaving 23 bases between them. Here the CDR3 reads CASSQVMGGDYNEQYF. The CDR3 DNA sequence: TGTGCCAGCAGCCAAGTGATGGGGGGAGACTACAATGAGCAGTACTTC.

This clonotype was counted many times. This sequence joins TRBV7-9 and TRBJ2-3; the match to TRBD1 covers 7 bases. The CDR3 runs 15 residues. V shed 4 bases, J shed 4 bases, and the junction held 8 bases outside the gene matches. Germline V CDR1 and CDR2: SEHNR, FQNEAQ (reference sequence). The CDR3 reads CASSSVRTGADTQYF. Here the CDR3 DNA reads TGTGCCAGCAGCTCTGTAAGAACAGGGGCAGATACGCAGTATTTT.

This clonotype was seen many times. CDR3 bases: TGTGCCAGCAGTTGGGCAGCGGGGGAGACCCAGTACTTC. This sequence encodes CASSWAAGETQYF. The chain has TRBV9 and TRBJ2-5; 7 bases are a match to TRBD2. The V segment lost 5 bases and the J segment 5 bases; nucleotides outside the gene matches: 6. The CDR3 sequence is 13 residues long. Germline V gene sequence: CDR1 SGDLS, CDR2 YYNGEE.

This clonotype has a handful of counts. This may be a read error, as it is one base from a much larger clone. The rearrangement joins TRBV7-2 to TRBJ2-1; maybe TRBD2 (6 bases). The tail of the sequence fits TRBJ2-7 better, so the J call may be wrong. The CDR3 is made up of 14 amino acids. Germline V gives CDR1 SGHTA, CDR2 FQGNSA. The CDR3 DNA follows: TGTGCCAGCAGCGGTCGGGGGTCCTACAATGAGCAGTACTTC. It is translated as CASSGRGSYNEQYF.

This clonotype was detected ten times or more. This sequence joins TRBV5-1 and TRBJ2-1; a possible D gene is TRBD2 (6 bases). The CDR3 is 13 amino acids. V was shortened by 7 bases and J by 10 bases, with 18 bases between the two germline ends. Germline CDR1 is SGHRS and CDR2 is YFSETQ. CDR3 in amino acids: CASGNSWGGEQFF. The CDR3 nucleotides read TGCGCCAGCGGAAACAGTTGGGGAGGAGAGCAGTTCTTC.

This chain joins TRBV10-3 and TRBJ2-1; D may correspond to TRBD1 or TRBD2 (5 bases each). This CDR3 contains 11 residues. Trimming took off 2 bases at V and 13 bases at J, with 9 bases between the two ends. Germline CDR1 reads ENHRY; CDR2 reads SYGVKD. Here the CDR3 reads CAISEGGPQFF. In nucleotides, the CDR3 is TGTGCCATCAGTGAGGGGGGACCTCAGTTCTTC.

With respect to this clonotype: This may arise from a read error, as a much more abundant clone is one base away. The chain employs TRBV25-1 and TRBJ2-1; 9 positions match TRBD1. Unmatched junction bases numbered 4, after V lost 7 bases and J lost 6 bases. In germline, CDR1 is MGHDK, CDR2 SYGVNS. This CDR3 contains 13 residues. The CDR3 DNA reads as TGTGCCAGCATTACGACAGGGGGCAATGAGCAGTTCTTC. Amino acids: CASITTGGNEQFF.

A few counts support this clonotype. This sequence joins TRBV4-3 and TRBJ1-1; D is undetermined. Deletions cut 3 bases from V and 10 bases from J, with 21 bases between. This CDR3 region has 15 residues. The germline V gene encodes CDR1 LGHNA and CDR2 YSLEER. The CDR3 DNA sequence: TGCGCCAGCAGCCATGATGGCGGGGTATCCTCCCGAGCTTTCTTT. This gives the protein CASSHDGGVSSRAFF.

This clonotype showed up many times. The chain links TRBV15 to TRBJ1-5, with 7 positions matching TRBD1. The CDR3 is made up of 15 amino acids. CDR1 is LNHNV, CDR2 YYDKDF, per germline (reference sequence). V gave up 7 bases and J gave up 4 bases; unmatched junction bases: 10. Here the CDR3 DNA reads TGTGCCACCACGGAGAGGGGGCGAGGGAATCAGCCCCAGCATTTT. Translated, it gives CATTERGRGNQPQHF.

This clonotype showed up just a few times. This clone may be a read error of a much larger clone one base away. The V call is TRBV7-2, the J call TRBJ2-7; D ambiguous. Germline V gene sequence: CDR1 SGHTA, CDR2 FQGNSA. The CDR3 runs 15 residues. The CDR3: CVSSFDGSFSYEQYF. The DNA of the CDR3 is TGTGTCAGCAGCTTCGACGGATCTTTCTCCTACGAGCAGTACTTC. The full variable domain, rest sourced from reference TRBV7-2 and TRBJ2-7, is GAGVSQSPSNKVTEKGKDVELRCDPISGHTALYWYRQSLGQGLEFLIYFQGNSAPDKSGLPSDRFSAERTGGSVSTLTIQRTQQEDSAVYLCVSSFDGSFSYEQYFGPGTRLTVT.

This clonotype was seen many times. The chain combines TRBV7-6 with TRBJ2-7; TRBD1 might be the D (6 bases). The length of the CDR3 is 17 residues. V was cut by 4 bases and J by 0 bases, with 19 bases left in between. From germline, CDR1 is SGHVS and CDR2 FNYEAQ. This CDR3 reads CASSSGTHQRSSYEQYF. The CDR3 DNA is TGTGCCAGCAGCTCCGGGACACACCAAAGGAGCTCCTACGAGCAGTACTTC.

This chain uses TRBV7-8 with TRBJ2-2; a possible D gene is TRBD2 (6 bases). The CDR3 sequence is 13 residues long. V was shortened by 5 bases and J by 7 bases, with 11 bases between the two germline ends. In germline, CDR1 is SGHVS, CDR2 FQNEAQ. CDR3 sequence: CASSHRLVGELFF. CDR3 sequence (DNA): TGTGCCAGCAGCCACCGACTAGTCGGGGAGCTGTTTTTT. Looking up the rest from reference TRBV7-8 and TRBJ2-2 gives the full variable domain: GAGVSQSPRYKVAKRGQDVALRCDPISGHVSLFWYQQALGQGPEFLTYFQNEAQLDKSGLPSDRFFAERPEGSVSTLKIQRTQQEDSAVYLCASSHRLVGELFFGEGSRLTVL.